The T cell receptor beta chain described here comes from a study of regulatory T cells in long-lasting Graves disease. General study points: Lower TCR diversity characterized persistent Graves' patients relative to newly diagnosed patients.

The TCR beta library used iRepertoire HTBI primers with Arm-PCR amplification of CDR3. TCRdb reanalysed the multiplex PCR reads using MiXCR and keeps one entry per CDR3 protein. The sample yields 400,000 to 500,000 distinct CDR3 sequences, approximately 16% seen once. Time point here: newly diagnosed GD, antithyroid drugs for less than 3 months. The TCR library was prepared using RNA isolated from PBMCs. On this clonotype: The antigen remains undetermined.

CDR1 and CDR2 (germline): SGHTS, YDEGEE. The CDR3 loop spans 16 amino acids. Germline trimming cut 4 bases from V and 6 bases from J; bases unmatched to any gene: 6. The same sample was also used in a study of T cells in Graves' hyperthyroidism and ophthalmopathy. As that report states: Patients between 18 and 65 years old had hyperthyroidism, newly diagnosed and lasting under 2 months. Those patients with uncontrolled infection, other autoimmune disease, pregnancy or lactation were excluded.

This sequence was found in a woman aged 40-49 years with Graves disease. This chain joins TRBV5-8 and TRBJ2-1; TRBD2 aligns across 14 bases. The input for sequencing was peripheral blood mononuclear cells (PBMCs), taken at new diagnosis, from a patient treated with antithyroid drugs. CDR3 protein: CASSPTGLAGVNEQFF. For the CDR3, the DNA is TGTGCCAGCAGCCCGACGGGACTAGCGGGAGTCAATGAGCAGTTCTTC.